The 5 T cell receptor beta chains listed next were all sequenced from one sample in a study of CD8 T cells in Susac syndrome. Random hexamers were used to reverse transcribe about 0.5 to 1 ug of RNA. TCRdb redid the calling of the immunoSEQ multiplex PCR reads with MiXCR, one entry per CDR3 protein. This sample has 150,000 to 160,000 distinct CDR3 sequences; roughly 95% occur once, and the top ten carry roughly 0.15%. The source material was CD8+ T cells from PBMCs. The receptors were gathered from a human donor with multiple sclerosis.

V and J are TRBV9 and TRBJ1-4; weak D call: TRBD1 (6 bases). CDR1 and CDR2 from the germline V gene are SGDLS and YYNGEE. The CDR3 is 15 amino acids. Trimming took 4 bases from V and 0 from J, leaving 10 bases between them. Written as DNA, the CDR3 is TGTGCCAGCAGCATGGGGGGCGCAACTAATGAAAAACTGTTTTTT. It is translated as CASSMGGATNEKLFF. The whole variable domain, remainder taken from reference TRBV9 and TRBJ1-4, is DSGVTQTPKHLITATGQRVTLRCSPRSGDLSVYWYQQSLDQGLQFLIQYYNGEERAKGNILERFSAQQFPDLHSELNLSSLELGDSALYFCASSMGGATNEKLFFGSGTQLSVL.

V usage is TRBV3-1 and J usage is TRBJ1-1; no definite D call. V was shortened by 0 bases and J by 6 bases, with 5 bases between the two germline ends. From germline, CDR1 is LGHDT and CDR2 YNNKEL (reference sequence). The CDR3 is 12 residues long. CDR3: CASSQDYAEAFF. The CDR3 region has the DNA TGTGCCAGCAGCCAAGATTACGCTGAAGCTTTCTTT. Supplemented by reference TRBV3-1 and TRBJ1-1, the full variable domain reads DTAVSQTPKYLVTQMGNDKSIKCEQNLGHDTMYWYKQDSKKFLKIMFSYNNKELIINETVPNRFSPKSPDKAHLNLHINSLELGDSAVYFCASSQDYAEAFFGQGTRLTVV.

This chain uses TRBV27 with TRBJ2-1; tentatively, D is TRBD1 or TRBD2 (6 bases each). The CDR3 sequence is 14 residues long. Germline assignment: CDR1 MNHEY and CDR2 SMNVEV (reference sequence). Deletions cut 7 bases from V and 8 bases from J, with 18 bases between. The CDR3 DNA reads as TGTGCCAGCACCCATTCCTGGGGGGCGTATGAGCAGTTCTTC. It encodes CASTHSWGAYEQFF.

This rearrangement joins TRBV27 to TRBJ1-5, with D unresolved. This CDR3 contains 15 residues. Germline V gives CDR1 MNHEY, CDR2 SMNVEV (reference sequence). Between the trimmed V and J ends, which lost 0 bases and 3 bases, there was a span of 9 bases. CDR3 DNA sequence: TGTGCCAGCAGTTTATCGGCTCAAGCCAATCAGCCCCAGCATTTT. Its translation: CASSLSAQANQPQHF.

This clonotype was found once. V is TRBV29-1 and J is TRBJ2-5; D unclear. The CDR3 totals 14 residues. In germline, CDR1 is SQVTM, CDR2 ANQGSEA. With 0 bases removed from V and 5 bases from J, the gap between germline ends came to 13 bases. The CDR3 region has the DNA TGCAGCGTTGAAGATATGGACCTAAGGGAGACCCAGTACTTC. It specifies CSVEDMDLRETQYF.